This entry lists 25 T cell receptor beta chains sequenced from one sample in a study of beta chain features in type 1 diabetes. Their target antigens are unknown. Every bit of the isolated RNA underwent reverse transcription, so sequencing read expressed TCRB transcripts. Sequenced by immunoSEQ multiplex PCR; TCRdb stores in-frame clones only, minus some. The sample yields roughly 24,000 clones, about 50% seen once. General observations from the study: Moderate yet significant TCRB CDR3 shortening was seen in Type 1 diabetes patients in all four CD4+ subsets.

The sample taken for sequencing was stem cell memory CD4+ T cells from blood. These receptor sequences come from a man between 18 and 29 years old with type 1 diabetes.

This chain connects TRBV5-6 to TRBJ2-6; 12 bases fit TRBD1. Trimming at V came to 0 bases and at J to 2 bases, leaving 6 bases not matched to a gene. The CDR3 has 19 residues. Germline CDR1 reads SGHDT; CDR2 reads YYEEEE. This CDR3 is CASSLAGTGGSAGANVLTF. CDR3 nucleotide sequence: TGTGCCAGCAGCTTGGCTGGGACAGGGGGCTCCGCTGGGGCCAACGTCCTGACTTTC.

The V gene is TRBV11-2, the J gene TRBJ1-1; no firm D call. V was clipped by 5 bases and J by 4 bases, with 14 bases between them. The CDR3 spans 14 residues. Germline V gene sequence: CDR1 SGHAT, CDR2 FQNNGV. The CDR3 nucleotides read TGTGCCAGCAGCCCACCGGAGGTCTTCACTGAAGCTTTCTTT. Residues: CASSPPEVFTEAFF.

The CDR3 reads CASSETAMNTEAFF. The DNA of the CDR3 is TGTGCCAGCTCAGAGACAGCCATGAACACTGAAGCTTTCTTT. The chain carries TRBV18 and TRBJ1-1; TRBD1 might be the D (5 bases). Per germline, CDR1 KGHSH and CDR2 LQKENI. Deletions cut 5 bases from V and 0 bases from J, with 10 bases between. The CDR3 has 14 amino acids.

This chain joins TRBV6-1 and TRBJ2-1; tentatively, D is TRBD2 (6 bases). CDR3 size: 15 residues. CDR1 and CDR2 from the germline V gene are MNHNS and SASEGT. As DNA, the CDR3 is TGTGCATCCGAACTGGGGATTAGCGGAAGCAATGAGCAGTTCTTC. Protein sequence: CASELGISGSNEQFF.

The V gene is TRBV28, the J gene TRBJ2-1, with D maybe TRBD1 (5 bases). Germline V gene lookup returns CDR1 MDHEN and CDR2 SYDVKM. This CDR3 spans 12 amino acids. Trimming cost V 4 bases and J 5 bases, with 6 bases left between them. The CDR3 is CASSWGDNEQFF. DNA for the CDR3: TGTGCCAGCAGTTGGGGCGACAATGAGCAGTTCTTC.

The CDR3 sequence: CASSDGTGTNEKLFF. The CDR3 nucleotides are TGCGCCAGCAGCGACGGGACAGGGACTAATGAAAAACTGTTTTTT. The chain carries TRBV5-1 and TRBJ1-4, with TRBD1 matching 9 bases. CDR1 SGHRS and CDR2 YFSETQ come from the germline V gene. The V gene end was trimmed by 4 bases and the J gene end by 2 bases; junction bases not matched to a gene: 3. The CDR3 is made up of 15 amino acids.

The rearrangement joins TRBV6-5 to TRBJ2-3; 11 bases agree with TRBD2. Germline values: CDR1 MNHEY, CDR2 SVGAGI. The CDR3 length is 14 residues. Losses at the gene ends were 5 bases for V and 4 bases for J; bases not matched to a gene: 2. CDR3: CASSTSGGSDTQYF. The CDR3 nucleotides read TGTGCCAGCAGTACTAGCGGGGGATCAGATACGCAGTATTTT.

CDR3 in amino acids: CSASREFEQYF. As DNA, the CDR3 is TGCAGTGCTAGTCGAGAGTTCGAGCAGTACTTC. The chain uses TRBV20-1 and TRBJ2-7, with D hard to call. The length of the CDR3 is 11 residues. Germline CDR1 DFQATT, CDR2 SNEGSKA (reference sequence). Deletions cut 3 bases from V and 6 bases from J, with 9 bases between.

The J gene is TRBJ2-2, the V gene TRBV9, with 8 bases fitting TRBD2. The CDR3 is 18 amino acids. Unmatched junction bases numbered 15, after V lost 3 bases and J lost 5 bases. Germline-derived CDR1 and CDR2 are SGDLS and YYNGEE. DNA of the CDR3: TGTGCCAGCAGCGCCCCCTCATGGGTCCAGCGGGAGACCGGGGAGCTGTTTTTT. Amino acids: CASSAPSWVQRETGELFF.

This clone was seen a few times. V is TRBV11-2 and J is TRBJ2-7; 11 nucleotides align to TRBD2. This CDR3 contains 17 residues. CDR1 is SGHAT, CDR2 FQNNGV, per germline. J lost 0 bases, V lost 0 bases, and 4 bases had no gene match. Here the CDR3 reads CASSLEGLAGGSYEQYF. The CDR3 coding sequence is TGTGCCAGCAGCTTAGAGGGGCTAGCGGGAGGCTCCTACGAGCAGTACTTC.

The chain combines TRBV13 with TRBJ2-1; 8 bases fit TRBD2. The CDR3 runs to 14 residues. After removal of 6 bases from V and 5 bases from J, the junction contained 6 bases not matched to a gene. Germline CDR1 and CDR2: PRHDT and FYEKMQ (reference sequence). The CDR3 DNA follows: TGTGCCAGCAGTGACAGCGGGGGTGACAATGAGCAGTTCTTC. Its protein product is CASSDSGGDNEQFF.

The table lists this clone with a few counts. V usage is TRBV5-4 and J usage is TRBJ2-1; TRBD2 matches 11 bases. Germline loops: CDR1 SGHNT, CDR2 YYREEE (reference sequence). V lost 4 bases and J lost 10; bases outside the gene matches: 13. This CDR3 has 16 residues. DNA for the CDR3: TGTGCCAGCAGCCGCGGACTAGCGGGCGGAGAGAGGGAGCAGTTCTTC. Amino acids: CASSRGLAGGEREQFF.

This clone was counted only a few times. This chain uses TRBV7-6 with TRBJ2-3, with TRBD2 as a possible D gene (7 bases). V dropped 2 bases and J dropped 4 bases, with 16 bases sitting between them. Per the germline V gene, CDR1 is SGHVS and CDR2 is FNYEAQ. CDR3 size: 16 residues. CDR3 amino acids: CASSLSLAGAADTQYF. The CDR3, as DNA: TGTGCCAGCAGCTTATCCCTGGCGGGGGCCGCAGATACGCAGTATTTT.

The chain joins TRBV30 to TRBJ2-3, with D possibly matching TRBD1 (5 bases). Deletions cut 0 bases from V and 4 bases from J, with 5 bases between. The germline gives CDR1 GTSNPN, CDR2 SVGIG (reference sequence). The CDR3 extends over 12 amino acids. The CDR3 loop is CAWSVGADTQYF. As DNA, the CDR3 is TGTGCCTGGAGTGTAGGGGCAGATACGCAGTATTTT.

This clone has just a few counts. This chain joins TRBV6-5 and TRBJ1-2; D call uncertain. This CDR3 contains 13 residues. CDR1 and CDR2 from the germline V gene are MNHEY and SVGAGI. The germline V and J ends were trimmed by 0 bases and 3 bases, with 5 bases remaining between them. The CDR3 sequence: CASSYSSDYGYTF. As DNA, the CDR3 is TGTGCCAGCAGTTACTCCTCAGACTATGGCTACACCTTC.

This clone was seen a handful of times. The CDR3 DNA sequence: TGTGCCATCAGTGAGTCGACGCAGGGGTACCAGCCCCAGCATTTT. Amino acids: CAISESTQGYQPQHF. The J gene is TRBJ1-5, the V gene TRBV10-3; D may be TRBD1 (6 bases). Germline assignment: CDR1 ENHRY and CDR2 SYGVKD. The CDR3 totals 15 residues. V shed 0 bases and J shed 7 bases, with 13 bases lying between them.

The V and J genes are TRBV4-3 and TRBJ1-3; D is unresolved. Trimming shortened V by 0 bases and J by 5 bases, and 11 bases separated the two germline ends. There are 15 residues in the CDR3. Germline CDR1 LGHNA, CDR2 YSLEER. The CDR3 is CASSQESSSRNTIYF. The CDR3 DNA reads as TGCGCCAGCAGCCAAGAAAGTAGCAGCAGAAACACCATATATTTT.

V and J are TRBV5-1 and TRBJ2-7; tentative D call: TRBD1 (6 bases). V gave up 2 bases and J gave up 6 bases, with 27 bases separating them. The CDR3 length is 18 residues. Germline V CDR1 and CDR2: SGHRS, YFSETQ. CDR3 nucleotides: TGCGCCAGCAGCTTAGAGCTAGACCCGGTAACCAGGGGATCCGAGCAGTACTTC. Translated, it gives CASSLELDPVTRGSEQYF.

The chain has TRBV29-1 and TRBJ2-1, with TRBD2 matching 11 bases. The CDR3 has 14 amino acids. The germline V gene has CDR1 SQVTM and CDR2 ANQGSEA. V was pared by 3 bases and J by 4 bases, with 2 bases of the junction left unmatched. CDR3 region: CSVEASGRYNEQFF. The CDR3 nucleotides read TGCAGCGTTGAGGCTAGCGGGAGGTACAATGAGCAGTTCTTC.

The chain carries TRBV5-6 and TRBJ1-1, with D unclear. This CDR3 is built from 17 residues. Germline loops: CDR1 SGHDT, CDR2 YYEEEE. V was trimmed by 4 bases and J by 0 bases, leaving 19 bases between them. This chain's CDR3 is CASSPDGRLRMNTEAFF. In DNA, the CDR3 is TGTGCCAGCAGCCCGGATGGGAGGTTGCGGATGAACACTGAAGCTTTCTTT.

V is TRBV10-3 and J is TRBJ2-1; possibly TRBD2 for D (5 bases). Per germline, CDR1 ENHRY and CDR2 SYGVKD. There are 17 residues in the CDR3. Trimming removed 0 bases at V and 3 bases at J, with 15 bases between. This CDR3 reads CAISESSLDLLYNEQFF. The CDR3 DNA reads as TGTGCCATCAGTGAGTCGAGCTTGGACTTGCTCTACAATGAGCAGTTCTTC.

This clone was seen more than once but under ten times. The V and J genes are TRBV5-1 and TRBJ2-1; a possible D gene is TRBD1 (6 bases). This CDR3 is 16 amino acids long. Germline CDR1 reads SGHRS; CDR2 reads YFSETQ. Between the trimmed V and J ends, which lost 4 bases and 3 bases, there was a span of 17 bases. CDR3 bases: TGCGCCAGCAGCCTCTCAGGGGAGCTACTCTACAATGAGCAGTTCTTC. It encodes CASSLSGELLYNEQFF.

The V call is TRBV5-1, the J call TRBJ1-5; TRBD1 matches at 8 bases. The CDR3 has 15 residues. V was clipped by 4 bases and J by 4 bases; unmatched bases: 7. Per the germline V gene, CDR1 is SGHRS and CDR2 is YFSETQ. This chain's CDR3 is CASSVSGTGNQPQHF. CDR3 sequence (DNA): TGCGCCAGCAGCGTGAGCGGGACAGGAAATCAGCCCCAGCATTTT. The full variable domain, in which reference TRBV5-1 and TRBJ1-5 provide the parts outside the CDR3, is KAGVTQTPRYLIKTRGQQVTLSCSPISGHRSVSWYQQTPGQGLQFLFEYFSETQRNKGNFPGRFSGRQFSNSRSEMNVSTLELGDSALYLCASSVSGTGNQPQHFGDGTRLSIL.

This clone was counted once. The chain uses TRBV7-2 and TRBJ2-7; TRBD1 is a possible D gene (5 bases). V was clipped by 2 bases and J by 0 bases, with 8 bases between them. The CDR3 sequence is 14 residues long. In germline, CDR1 is SGHTA, CDR2 FQGNSA. CDR3 DNA sequence: TGTGCCAGCAGCTTAAGACAGCCCTCCTACGAGCAGTACTTC. Its translation is CASSLRQPSYEQYF.

The chain couples TRBV28 to TRBJ2-7; 7 nucleotides agree with TRBD2. Germline CDR1 and CDR2: MDHEN and SYDVKM. V trimming: 4 bases; J trimming: 4 bases; junction bases outside the gene matches: 10. The CDR3 loop spans 15 amino acids. The DNA for the CDR3 is TGTGCCAGCAGTTCCCCCGGACTAGGCTTATACGAGCAGTACTTC. It translates to CASSSPGLGLYEQYF.